This section outlines one T cell receptor (beta chain) sequence together with its context. This CDR3 contains 18 residues. V gave up 1 base and J gave up 0 bases, with 18 bases separating them. CDR1 SGHDN and CDR2 FVKESK come from the germline V gene. The entry originates in a study of T cell changes during pregnancy in multiple sclerosis. Using immunoSEQ multiplex PCR, the repertoire was profiled, and TCRdb retains in-frame clones only, with some absent. This sample has roughly 89,000 clones, with about 94% found just once. The specimen was peripheral blood, collected in the third trimester of pregnancy. The source is a female donor with multiple sclerosis, enrolled in a pregnancy study. This rearrangement joins TRBV14 to TRBJ1-1; tentative D call: TRBD1 (6 bases). The CDR3, as DNA: TGTGCCAGCAGCCAAGGATGGCAGGGGATCCTCATGAACACTGAAGCTTTCTTT. This translates into CASSQGWQGILMNTEAFF.